The 14 T cell receptor beta chains reported below all come from one sample, sequenced in a study of cytomegalovirus exposure and HLA in healthy donors. Clones were sequenced by immunoSEQ multiplex PCR, and TCRdb holds only the in-frame ones, with some missing. This sample carries about 73,000 clones, around 95% of them seen once, and the ten largest clones take 3% to 3.5%. Sequenced: PBMCs. These receptors were obtained from a man between 18 and 35 years old in good health and CMV-seronegative.

This chain links TRBV2 with TRBJ1-5; D is unclear. Germline V lookup: CDR1 SNHLY, CDR2 FYNNEI. Trimming cost V 7 bases and J 15 bases, with 19 bases left between them. The CDR3 loop spans 12 amino acids. The CDR3 protein is CASIDPGLEWHF. The CDR3 nucleotides are TGTGCCAGCATCGACCCCGGCCTGGAGTGGCATTTT.

The CDR3 coding sequence is TGTGCTAGTGGTTTGGCGACCAGGGAGCAGTTCTTC. Amino acid sequence: CASGLATREQFF. This chain joins TRBV12-5 and TRBJ2-1; D gene uncertain. The CDR3 runs to 12 residues. The V end lost 1 base, the J end lost 10 bases, and 8 bases lay between the germline ends. Germline V gene sequence: CDR1 LGHNT, CDR2 FRNRAP.

The rearrangement uses TRBV7-9 and TRBJ2-7, with D possibly matching TRBD2 (6 bases). Germline values: CDR1 SEHNR, CDR2 FQNEAQ (reference sequence). The V gene lost 4 bases and the J gene lost 1 base, with 17 bases spanning the gap. The CDR3 runs to 16 residues. CDR3 nucleotides: TGTGCCAGCAGCTCGGCGGGACTGCCGCGATCCTACGAGCAGTACTTC. Protein: CASSSAGLPRSYEQYF.

The genes are TRBV27 and TRBJ2-3; TRBD2 matches 9 bases. CDR3 size: 15 residues. Germline values: CDR1 MNHEY, CDR2 SMNVEV (reference sequence). V dropped 6 bases and J dropped 2; count of bases not matched to a gene: 6. For the CDR3, the DNA is TGTGCCAGCAGCATCGGGACTAGCATCACAGATACGCAGTATTTT. It is translated as CASSIGTSITDTQYF.

This clone occurred once. This chain links TRBV30 with TRBJ1-1; possible D gene TRBD1, 5 bases. This CDR3 has 11 amino acids. Germline CDR1 reads GTSNPN; CDR2 reads SVGIG (reference sequence). The CDR3 sequence: CATREGTEAFF. CDR3 sequence (DNA): TGTGCGACCAGGGAGGGCACTGAAGCTTTCTTT.

V and J are TRBV30 and TRBJ2-1; 8 positions match TRBD1. With V trimmed by 3 bases and J by 6 bases, 13 bases remained unmatched. Germline loops: CDR1 GTSNPN, CDR2 SVGIG (reference sequence). This CDR3 region has 16 residues. CDR3 bases: TGTGCCTGGAGCAGAGGACAGGGAGCGTGGTCCAATGAGCAGTTCTTC. Its translation is CAWSRGQGAWSNEQFF.

This clone has a single count. V usage is TRBV6-5 and J usage is TRBJ1-2; D unclear. This CDR3 has 14 residues. The V end was cut by 7 bases, the J end by 7 bases, with 19 bases between. CDR1 MNHEY and CDR2 SVGAGI come from the germline V gene. The CDR3 DNA reads as TGTGCCAGCACCGCCGGGAGAAGGGAGGGTGGCTACACCTTC. The encoded protein is CASTAGRREGGYTF.

With respect to this clone: An end of the junction differs from the germline gene, which may be a read error. The chain employs TRBV20-1 and TRBJ2-3, with no clear D. The CDR3 spans 10 residues. Looked up from germline, CDR1 is DFQATT and CDR2 is SNEGSKA (reference sequence). The CDR3 sequence: CSASPRVSIF. The CDR3 nucleotides read TGCAGTGCTAGTCCCCGGGTTTCCATTTTT.

For the CDR3, the DNA is TGTGCCAGTAGTCCCCACAGGGAAGCCGAGCAGTACTTC. Protein product: CASSPHREAEQYF. The chain couples TRBV19 to TRBJ2-7; possibly TRBD1 for D (6 bases). The CDR3 is 13 residues long. Trimming took 5 bases from V and 6 from J, leaving 14 bases between them. The V gene's germline CDR1 is LNHDA and CDR2 SQIVND (reference sequence).

The rearrangement joins TRBV6-5 to TRBJ2-7; 8 bases fit TRBD2. V lost 5 bases and J lost 7; bases outside the gene matches: 7. The length of the CDR3 is 13 residues. From germline, CDR1 is MNHEY and CDR2 SVGAGI. This chain's CDR3 is CASSASGTREQYF. The CDR3 nucleotides read TGTGCCAGCAGTGCCTCCGGGACTAGGGAGCAGTACTTC.

The V call is TRBV7-9, the J call TRBJ1-2, with a weak D call TRBD1 (6 bases). Trimming took 5 bases from V and 3 from J, leaving 13 bases between them. From germline, CDR1 is SEHNR and CDR2 FQNEAQ (reference sequence). CDR3 length: 14 residues. The CDR3 is CASSPGDRDYGYTF. The CDR3 region has the DNA TGTGCCAGCAGCCCAGGGGACCGGGACTATGGCTACACCTTC. Filled out from reference TRBV7-9 and TRBJ1-2, the complete variable domain reads DTGVSQNPRHKITKRGQNVTFRCDPISEHNRLYWYRQTLGQGPEFLTYFQNEAQLEKSRLLSDRFSAERPKGSFSTLEIQRTEQGDSAMYLCASSPGDRDYGYTFGSGTRLTVV.

J is TRBJ2-3 and V is TRBV9; D not resolved. The CDR3 loop spans 14 amino acids. Trimming took off 0 bases at V and 0 bases at J, with 5 bases between the two ends. Germline V gene lookup returns CDR1 SGDLS and CDR2 YYNGEE. CDR3 amino acids: CASSVGDSTDTQYF. CDR3 bases: TGTGCCAGCAGCGTAGGAGATAGCACAGATACGCAGTATTTT.

The chain has TRBV19 and TRBJ1-1; D possibly corresponds to TRBD1 (5 bases). Germline CDR1 reads LNHDA; CDR2 reads SQIVND (reference sequence). The CDR3 is made up of 16 amino acids. V lost 2 bases and J 0 bases, leaving 13 bases between the germline ends. Here the CDR3 DNA reads TGTGCCAGTAGTATAATGGGGGGACTCATGAACACTGAAGCTTTCTTT. This sequence encodes CASSIMGGLMNTEAFF.

The chain carries TRBV5-1 and TRBJ1-4, with TRBD1 matching 7 bases. This CDR3 region has 18 residues. Germline loops: CDR1 SGHRS, CDR2 YFSETQ. The junction had 13 bases not matched to a gene; V was cut back by 0 bases and J by 5 bases. The CDR3 DNA reads as TGCGCCAGCAGCTTGGCGTCTCTTACAGGGGCGCGAAATGAAAAACTGTTTTTT. Its translation: CASSLASLTGARNEKLFF.